Sequencing of this TCR beta chain was carried out in a study of metastatic and nonmetastatic thyroid tumors. In the study overall: Samples came from malignant and benign thyroid patients, and repertoires were compared across blood and tumor or nodule tissue.

As originally analysed: It was from CDR3 differences across clinicopathological groups that a distant-metastasis classifier for papillary thyroid cancer was built. TCRdb re-called clones via MiXCR from the PCR reads. The V and J calls and clone size are TCRdb's, not the authors'. The repertoire includes more than 40,000 clones, roughly 3.1% of them detected once, and roughly 9.1% sits in the top ten. This clone was detected a few times. Per germline, CDR1 MNHNS and CDR2 SASEGT. V was trimmed by 6 bases and J by 4 bases, leaving 14 bases between them. This CDR3 region has 14 residues. Each patient came to thyroid surgery without any prior treatment (of any kind).

The sequencing input was blood. The V gene is TRBV6-1, the J gene TRBJ2-3, with D maybe TRBD1 (5 bases). This receptor was obtained from a female donor with papillary thyroid cancer or a benign thyroid nodule (not recorded which). Some clones in this sample may be carry-over from other donors' samples. The CDR3 protein is CASSNARVADTQYF. For the CDR3, the DNA is TGTGCCAGCAGCAACGCCAGGGTGGCAGATACGCAGTATTTT.